This T cell receptor beta chain was documented in a study of Graves' ophthalmopathy and Graves' hyperthyroidism. The overall study: Stable hyperthyroid donors showed no ophthalmopathy during 18 months follow-up.

People with hyperthyroidism were aged 18 to 65 and newly diagnosed, under 2 months' duration. Diagnosis relied on clinical symptoms, serum thyroxine, TRAb, thyroid ultrasound and orbital computed tomography. TCR beta CDR3 regions were amplified from RNA transcripts. First-round RT-PCR relied on HTBI primers, and a second-round multiplex PCR came next. A single record per CDR3 protein comes from TCRdb applying MiXCR to the multiplex PCR reads. The data show around 590,000 distinct CDR3 sequences, roughly 39% seen once. This clonotype was seen repeatedly, ten times or more. Antigen unknown. The junction differs from germline at one of its ends, possibly a read error. This CDR3 has 12 residues. CDR1 is LNHNV, CDR2 YYDKDF, per germline (reference sequence). Study findings and constraints: Forecasting of ophthalmopathy progression by the model achieved less than 71% sensitivity and approximately 72% specificity.

V gene TRBV15 combines with J gene TRBJ2-7, with 9 bases matching TRBD2. Sequencing used peripheral blood or thyroid tissue (not recorded which). The clonotype originates from an adult man with Graves' hyperthyroidism. The CDR3 DNA follows: TGTGCCACCAGCGGTACTAGCGGGCCTTCGAACTTC. Amino acids: CATSGTSGPSNF.